One and the same sample provided the 27 T cell receptor beta chains below, sequenced in a study of CXCR3-negative and CXCR3-positive naive CD8 T cells. The study made its TRB cDNA libraries by 5' RACE, adding UMI labels. TCRdb re-called the 5' RACE reads, yielding one record per CDR3 amino acid sequence without DNA. The sample totals 100,000 to 150,000 distinct CDR3 sequences. Sequencing was performed on naive CXCR3- CD8+ T cells from blood. As to subset: CD45RO-CCR7+CD27+CD95- naive CD8+ T cells lacking CXCR3 (TNR3-). The receptors were gathered from a human donor in good health. Some clones in this sample may be carry-over from other donors' samples.

The V call is TRBV4-3, the J call TRBJ2-7; absent DNA, TCRdb's TRBD1 call cannot be checked. The CDR3 length is 13 residues. CDR1 is LGHNA and CDR2 is YSLEER in the germline V gene. The CDR3: CASSQDWGADQYF.

The V gene is TRBV2, the J gene TRBJ1-5. From germline, CDR1 is SNHLY and CDR2 FYNNEI. The CDR3 consists of 14 residues. The CDR3: CASSEGFSNQPQHF. Together with reference TRBV2 and TRBJ1-5, the CDR3 gives the full variable domain: EPEVTQTPSHQVTQMGQEVILRCVPISNHLYFYWYRQILGQKVEFLVSFYNNEISEKSEIFDDQFSVERPDGSNFTLKIRSTKLEDSAMYFCASSEGFSNQPQHFGDGTRLSIL.

V usage is TRBV19 and J usage is TRBJ2-1; the D gene TCRdb calls, TRBD1, cannot be checked with no DNA. This CDR3 spans 15 amino acids. In germline, CDR1 is LNHDA, CDR2 SQIVND (reference sequence). The CDR3 loop is CASSIPTGTYNEQFF.

J is TRBJ1-5 and V is TRBV12-3 or TRBV12-4; the TRBD1 assignment by TCRdb is unverifiable without DNA. The CDR3 length is 17 residues. The CDR3 sequence: CASSYESGTELDQPQHF.

The rearrangement links TRBV28 to TRBJ2-7; as DNA is missing, the TRBD1 call by TCRdb cannot be tested. The CDR3 totals 14 residues. Germline V lookup: CDR1 MDHEN, CDR2 SYDVKM. The CDR3 sequence: CASSLLQGGYEQYF.

This chain's CDR3 is CASSLVGQGISGANVLTF. J is TRBJ2-6 and V is TRBV7-3; the D gene TCRdb calls, TRBD1, cannot be checked with no DNA. This CDR3 is built from 18 residues. In germline, CDR1 is SGHTA, CDR2 FQGTGA.

This chain connects TRBV5-1 to TRBJ2-5; there is no DNA to check the TCRdb D call of TRBD1. From germline, CDR1 is SGHRS and CDR2 YFSETQ. The CDR3 totals 16 residues. CDR3 loop: CASSKRQGTRQETQYF.

V is TRBV5-5 and J is TRBJ2-4; TCRdb picks TRBD1, but there is no DNA to check that call. In germline, CDR1 is SGHKS, CDR2 YYEKEE (reference sequence). The CDR3 spans 16 residues. Here the CDR3 reads CASSLIPVDRVNIQYF.

The V and J genes are TRBV4-3 and TRBJ2-7; TCRdb designates TRBD1, a call that cannot be tested without DNA. This CDR3 has 13 amino acids. Germline loops: CDR1 LGHNA, CDR2 YSLEER. CDR3 protein: CASSQGALYEQYF.

V and J are TRBV18 and TRBJ2-4. The CDR3 sequence is 13 residues long. The germline CDR1 and CDR2 sequences are KGHSH and LQKENI. The CDR3: CASSPGSLWFQYF.

The gene calls are TRBV4-1 and TRBJ2-7; lacking DNA, the TRBD2 call made by TCRdb goes unchecked. The CDR3 is made up of 15 amino acids. Germline CDR1 is MGHRA and CDR2 is YSYEKL. The CDR3 reads CASSRKGLAGSEQYF.

The rearrangement uses TRBV6-5 and TRBJ2-7; TCRdb lists TRBD1, though no DNA is available to test this call. The CDR3 runs 14 residues. Germline V lookup: CDR1 MNHEY, CDR2 SVGAGI. This CDR3 is CASSQWDNSYEQYF.

The genes are TRBV4-3 and TRBJ2-1; TCRdb's D gene call, TRBD1, goes unchecked for lack of DNA. CDR3 size: 15 residues. Germline assignment: CDR1 LGHNA and CDR2 YSLEER. The CDR3 sequence: CASSQGVGGYNEQFF.

The gene calls are TRBV7-6 and TRBJ2-7; the D call of TRBD2 rests on TCRdb alone, since no DNA is present to check it. Per germline, CDR1 SGHVS and CDR2 FNYEAQ. This CDR3 comprises 15 residues. This CDR3 reads CASSLGAGATYEQYF.

The chain is built from TRBV21-1 and TRBJ2-7; lacking DNA, the TRBD2 call made by TCRdb goes unchecked. TRBV21-1 is a pseudogene locus. The CDR3 spans 15 residues. The CDR3 reads CASSQLAGETYEQYF.

This chain links TRBV4-1 with TRBJ2-7; without DNA, the TCRdb call of TRBD1 cannot be checked. Germline V CDR1 and CDR2: MGHRA, YSYEKL. The CDR3 is 13 amino acids. The CDR3 here is CASSQDRAYEQYF.

The gene calls are TRBV7-9 and TRBJ2-7; TCRdb lists TRBD1, though no DNA is available to test this call. CDR3 length: 11 amino acids. Germline CDR1 reads SEHNR; CDR2 reads FQNEAQ (reference sequence). The CDR3 sequence is CATLRGYEQYF.

The genes are TRBV7-9 and TRBJ2-7; with no DNA, the TCRdb D assignment of TRBD1 cannot be verified. Germline values: CDR1 SEHNR, CDR2 FQNEAQ (reference sequence). There are 16 residues in the CDR3. CDR3: CASSLGGGLPSYEQYF.

The chain links TRBV6-5 to TRBJ2-2. The CDR3 is 17 amino acids. CDR1 is MNHEY, CDR2 SVGAGI, per germline. The CDR3 loop is CASMLTILLMNTGELFF.

The CDR3 spells CASSQGVLRDTQYF. The J gene is TRBJ2-3, the V gene TRBV3-1. CDR1 is LGHDT and CDR2 is YNNKEL in the germline V gene (reference sequence). The CDR3 is made up of 14 amino acids.

This chain uses TRBV4-3 with TRBJ2-2; TCRdb picks TRBD1, but there is no DNA to check that call. The CDR3 has 16 residues. CDR1 and CDR2 (germline): LGHNA, YSLEER. The CDR3: CASSRPGIGAGGELFF.

V is TRBV4-3 and J is TRBJ1-1; as DNA is missing, the TRBD1 call by TCRdb cannot be tested. This CDR3 spans 15 amino acids. Germline V gene sequence: CDR1 LGHNA, CDR2 YSLEER. This CDR3 is CASSQDRDMNTEAFF.

J is TRBJ2-5 and V is TRBV15; the D call from TCRdb, TRBD1, cannot be confirmed without DNA. The germline V gene encodes CDR1 LNHNV and CDR2 YYDKDF (reference sequence). This CDR3 has 14 amino acids. The CDR3: CATSIWQGGETQYF.

CDR3 amino acids: CASSIGDNSNQPQHF. The V gene is TRBV19, the J gene TRBJ1-5. The CDR3 sequence is 15 residues long. Germline CDR1 LNHDA, CDR2 SQIVND (reference sequence).

This CDR3 reads CSVESGTGDNEQFF. The chain recombines TRBV29-1 with TRBJ2-1; with no DNA, the TCRdb D assignment of TRBD1 cannot be verified. Germline CDR1 reads SQVTM; CDR2 reads ANQGSEA. The CDR3 covers 14 residues.

This chain connects TRBV12-3 or TRBV12-4 to TRBJ2-1; no DNA is available, so the TRBD1 call from TCRdb remains unchecked. The CDR3 has 14 residues. CDR3 protein: CASSPPSSYNEQFF.

V and J are TRBV29-1 and TRBJ1-2. The V gene's germline CDR1 is SQVTM and CDR2 ANQGSEA. The CDR3 contains 16 residues. CDR3 residues: CSVEDLVTVVDYGYTF.